A selection of T cell receptor beta chains follows, all from one sample in a study of cytomegalovirus exposure and HLA in healthy donors. Profiled with immunoSEQ multiplex PCR; TCRdb holds only in-frame clones, not every one. The sample includes around 84,000 clones, 70% to 80% of them seen just once. Sequencing was done on a sample of PBMCs. Source of these receptors: a human donor in good health. Both conserved end residues are part of each CDR3. The order of the fields is clone size, J gene, V gene, D gene, CDR3 protein, CDR3 DNA. D genes are given only for firm matches. Expanded clones get a size class; other rows say once, few or many, or leave the size out.

size: .; J: TRBJ1-1; V: TRBV19; D: .; CDR3: CASSLSDSGSTEAFF; DNA: TGTGCCAGTAGTCTCTCGGACAGCGGGAGTACTGAAGCTTTCTTT
size: .; J: TRBJ2-3; V: TRBV7-2; D: .; CDR3: CASSLGASTDTQYF; DNA: TGTGCCAGCAGCTTAGGCGCTTCCACAGATACGCAGTATTTT
size: .; J: TRBJ1-6; V: TRBV2; D: .; CDR3: CASRQSSYNSPLHF; DNA: TGTGCCAGCAGACAGAGCTCCTATAATTCACCCCTCCACTTT
size: .; J: TRBJ1-5; V: TRBV7-9; D: .; CDR3: CASSLDVGNWQPQHF; DNA: TGTGCCAGCAGCTTGGACGTCGGGAATTGGCAGCCCCAGCATTTT
size: .; J: TRBJ1-2; V: TRBV15; D: TRBD1; CDR3: CATSRARDRADGYTF; DNA: TGTGCCACCAGCAGAGCTCGGGACAGGGCGGATGGCTACACCTTC
size: .; J: TRBJ1-2; V: TRBV29-1; D: .; CDR3: CSVWWQGGGYTF; DNA: TGCAGCGTTTGGTGGCAGGGCGGAGGCTACACCTTC
size: .; J: TRBJ2-2; V: TRBV18; D: .; CDR3: CASSPTGTNTGELFF; DNA: TGTGCCAGCTCACCAACAGGAACGAACACCGGGGAGCTGTTTTTT
size: .; J: TRBJ2-1; V: TRBV5-4; D: TRBD2; CDR3: CASTQSRTSGDSSYNEQFF; DNA: TGTGCCAGCACCCAATCCCGGACTAGCGGGGACTCCTCCTACAATGAGCAGTTCTTC
size: .; J: TRBJ2-7; V: TRBV13; D: .; CDR3: CASSLGMDSKYSYEQYF; DNA: TGTGCCAGCAGCTTAGGGATGGACAGCAAGTACTCCTACGAGCAGTACTTC
size: .; J: TRBJ2-3; V: TRBV7-2; D: TRBD2; CDR3: CASSLRLAGTDTQYF; DNA: TGTGCCAGCAGCCTCCGACTAGCGGGCACAGATACGCAGTATTTT
size: .; J: TRBJ1-1; V: TRBV6-6; D: .; CDR3: CGSGGVDTEAFF; DNA: TGTGGCTCGGGGGGCGTTGACACTGAAGCTTTCTTT
size: once; J: TRBJ1-1; V: TRBV19; D: TRBD1; CDR3: CASSIRLSGTGRNTEAFF; DNA: TGTGCCAGTAGTATTCGGTTATCGGGGACAGGGAGGAACACTGAAGCTTTCTTT
size: .; J: TRBJ1-2; V: TRBV5-6; D: .; CDR3: CASSAQGSYGYTF; DNA: TGTGCCAGCAGCGCACAGGGATCCTATGGCTACACCTTC
size: .; J: TRBJ2-7; V: TRBV9; D: TRBD2; CDR3: CASSVGSGTSGGEQYF; DNA: TGTGCCAGCAGCGTAGGCTCGGGGACTAGCGGGGGAGAGCAGTACTTC
size: once; J: TRBJ1-2; V: TRBV4-3; D: .; CDR3: CASSQAFMGARGYTF; DNA: TGCGCCAGCAGCCAAGCTTTCATGGGGGCGCGTGGCTACACCTTC
size: .; J: TRBJ2-7; V: TRBV7-2; D: TRBD2; CDR3: CASSLRLGRSYEQYF; DNA: TGTGCCAGCAGCCTGCGGCTCGGGAGGTCCTACGAGCAGTACTTC
size: .; J: TRBJ1-1; V: TRBV6-5; D: .; CDR3: CASSFRAVNTEAFF; DNA: TGTGCCAGCAGTTTCAGGGCGGTGAACACTGAAGCTTTCTTT
size: few; J: TRBJ2-1; V: TRBV7-9; D: TRBD2; CDR3: CASSFSGGANGEQFF; DNA: TGTGCCAGCAGCTTTAGCGGGGGAGCCAATGGTGAGCAGTTCTTC
size: .; J: TRBJ2-1; V: TRBV19; D: TRBD2; CDR3: CASSGGRGAYNEQFF; DNA: TGTGCCAGTAGCGGCGGGCGGGGGGCTTACAATGAGCAGTTCTTC
size: .; J: TRBJ2-5; V: TRBV7-9; D: TRBD1; CDR3: CASRFSTGVGQETQYF; DNA: TGTGCCAGCAGATTTAGTACAGGGGTTGGTCAAGAGACCCAGTACTTC
size: .; J: TRBJ2-3; V: TRBV29-1; D: .; CDR3: CSVGPTGTDTQYF; DNA: TGCAGCGTTGGGCCGACAGGCACAGATACGCAGTATTTT
size: .; J: TRBJ1-2; V: TRBV19; D: .; CDR3: CASTPAGGANYGYTF; DNA: TGTGCCAGTACCCCAGCGGGGGGGGCCAACTATGGCTACACCTTC
size: .; J: TRBJ2-5; V: TRBV5-4; D: .; CDR3: CASSGGGETQYF; DNA: TGTGCCAGCAGCGGGGGAGGAGAGACCCAGTACTTC
size: .; J: TRBJ2-5; V: TRBV5-1; D: .; CDR3: CASSLAAVEETQYF; DNA: TGCGCCAGCAGCTTGGCCGCGGTGGAAGAGACCCAGTACTTC
size: .; J: TRBJ1-5; V: TRBV27; D: .; CDR3: CASRASKGGNQPQHF; DNA: TGTGCCAGCAGGGCCAGCAAAGGAGGCAATCAGCCCCAGCATTTT
size: .; J: TRBJ2-2; V: TRBV7-2; D: .; CDR3: CASSLTGFRELFF; DNA: TGTGCCAGCAGCTTAACAGGGTTCCGGGAGCTGTTTTTT
size: .; J: TRBJ1-5; V: TRBV9; D: .; CDR3: CASSAGGGSNQPQHF; DNA: TGTGCCAGCAGCGCTGGGGGCGGGAGCAATCAGCCCCAGCATTTT
size: few; J: TRBJ1-5; V: TRBV6-1; D: .; CDR3: CASSEEISAGLINQPQHF; DNA: TGTGCCAGCAGTGAAGAAATATCGGCAGGGCTAATCAATCAGCCCCAGCATTTT
size: .; J: TRBJ2-1; V: TRBV6-1; D: TRBD2; CDR3: CASERGGAYNEQFF; DNA: TGTGCCAGCGAGCGGGGGGGGGCCTACAATGAGCAGTTCTTC
size: .; J: TRBJ1-2; V: TRBV27; D: .; CDR3: CASSPAYGYGYTF; DNA: TGTGCCAGCAGTCCTGCATACGGGTATGGCTACACCTTC
size: .; J: TRBJ1-2; V: TRBV5-8; D: TRBD1; CDR3: CASSWQGGNNYGYTF; DNA: TGTGCCAGCAGCTGGCAGGGGGGCAATAACTATGGCTACACCTTC
size: .; J: TRBJ2-1; V: TRBV6-5; D: .; CDR3: CASNEQRDLDNEQFF; DNA: TGTGCCAGCAACGAACAGAGGGATTTGGACAATGAGCAGTTCTTC
size: .; J: TRBJ2-3; V: TRBV5-4; D: TRBD2; CDR3: CASSASGTSASTDTQYF; DNA: TGTGCCAGCAGCGCCTCAGGGACTAGCGCGAGCACAGATACGCAGTATTTT
size: .; J: TRBJ1-5; V: TRBV7-8; D: .; CDR3: CASSTGKVNQPQHF; DNA: TGTGCCAGCAGCACAGGGAAGGTGAATCAGCCCCAGCATTTT
size: .; J: TRBJ1-6; V: TRBV11-2; D: .; CDR3: CARARTAVYNSPLHF; DNA: TGTGCCAGAGCAAGGACAGCAGTTTATAATTCACCCCTCCACTTT
size: .; J: TRBJ1-1; V: TRBV27; D: .; CDR3: CASSLSLNTEAFF; DNA: TGTGCCAGCAGTTTATCCTTGAACACTGAAGCTTTCTTT
size: .; J: TRBJ2-1; V: TRBV18; D: TRBD2; CDR3: CASSPATSGGPEQFF; DNA: TGTGCCAGCTCACCCGCGACTAGCGGGGGCCCCGAGCAGTTCTTC
size: once; J: TRBJ2-3; V: TRBV9; D: .; CDR3: CASSVAHTSTDTQYF; DNA: TGTGCCAGCAGCGTAGCCCATACTAGCACAGATACGCAGTATTTT
size: .; J: TRBJ2-7; V: TRBV5-6; D: TRBD2; CDR3: CASSLGLAGGPYEQYF; DNA: TGTGCCAGCAGCTTAGGACTAGCGGGGGGGCCCTACGAGCAGTACTTC